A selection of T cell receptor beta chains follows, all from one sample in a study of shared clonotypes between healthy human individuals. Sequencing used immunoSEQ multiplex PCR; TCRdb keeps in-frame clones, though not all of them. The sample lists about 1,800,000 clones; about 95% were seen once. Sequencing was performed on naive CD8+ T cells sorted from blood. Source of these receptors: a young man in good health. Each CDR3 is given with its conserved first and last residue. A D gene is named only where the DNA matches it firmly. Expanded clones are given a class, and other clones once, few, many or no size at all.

CDR3 DNA: TGTGCCAGCAGCTTTGGGAGTGAAGAGACCCAGTACTTC; CDR3 protein: CASSFGSEETQYF; D gene: NA; clone size: NA; V gene: TRBV7-9; J gene: TRBJ2-5
CDR3 DNA: TGTGCCAGCAGTCCCTTACGTAACCCCTGGCAGTACTTC; CDR3 protein: CASSPLRNPWQYF; D gene: NA; clone size: NA; V gene: TRBV27; J gene: TRBJ2-7
CDR3 DNA: TGTGCCAGCAGTTTGAGTCCCCTAGCGAACACCGGGGAGCTGTTTTTT; CDR3 protein: CASSLSPLANTGELFF; D gene: NA; clone size: NA; V gene: TRBV28; J gene: TRBJ2-2
CDR3 DNA: TGTGCCAGTAGTAGTCAGGGCGGCGAGCAGTACTTC; CDR3 protein: CASSSQGGEQYF; D gene: NA; clone size: NA; V gene: TRBV19; J gene: TRBJ2-7
CDR3 DNA: TGCACCAGCAGTTTCAGACGGTGGGGGAATTCACCCCTCCACTTT; CDR3 protein: CTSSFRRWGNSPLHF; D gene: NA; clone size: NA; V gene: TRBV1; J gene: TRBJ1-6
CDR3 DNA: TGTGCCATCAGAAGTGGGCCCGGGGAGCTGTTTTTT; CDR3 protein: CAIRSGPGELFF; D gene: NA; clone size: NA; V gene: TRBV10-3; J gene: TRBJ2-2
CDR3 DNA: TGTGCCAGCACGCCGACGGGTCTTACCTACGAGCAGTACTTC; CDR3 protein: CASTPTGLTYEQYF; D gene: NA; clone size: NA; V gene: TRBV6-6; J gene: TRBJ2-7
CDR3 DNA: TGTGCCAGCTCCCCGGACAGGGGCACTGAAGCTTTCTTT; CDR3 protein: CASSPDRGTEAFF; D gene: TRBD1; clone size: once; V gene: TRBV18; J gene: TRBJ1-1
CDR3 DNA: TGCGCCAGCAGTGAGTTGGATTTGTACAATGAGCAGTTCTTC; CDR3 protein: CASSELDLYNEQFF; D gene: NA; clone size: NA; V gene: TRBV10-2; J gene: TRBJ2-1
CDR3 DNA: TGCGCCAGCAGCCAAGATTCGGGGGAGAGGGAGCAGTACTTC; CDR3 protein: CASSQDSGEREQYF; D gene: NA; clone size: once; V gene: TRBV4-3; J gene: TRBJ2-7
CDR3 DNA: TGTGCCACCAGCCCAGAGGGGTTGGGGCAAGAGACCCAGTACTTC; CDR3 protein: CATSPEGLGQETQYF; D gene: NA; clone size: NA; V gene: TRBV15; J gene: TRBJ2-5
CDR3 DNA: TGTGCCAGCAGTCTCGACAGGGCCAACGAGCAGTACTTC; CDR3 protein: CASSLDRANEQYF; D gene: TRBD1; clone size: NA; V gene: TRBV27; J gene: TRBJ2-7
CDR3 DNA: TGTGCCAGCAGCGTAGCGGACCGGCTGAACACTGAAGCTTTCTTT; CDR3 protein: CASSVADRLNTEAFF; D gene: NA; clone size: NA; V gene: TRBV9; J gene: TRBJ1-1
CDR3 DNA: TGTGCCAGCAGTTTAGTGCACATAAGCGGTCAGCCCCAGCATTTT; CDR3 protein: CASSLVHISGQPQHF; D gene: NA; clone size: once; V gene: TRBV27; J gene: TRBJ1-5
CDR3 DNA: TGTGCCAGCAGTAGTGATTACAATGAGCAGTTCTTC; CDR3 protein: CASSSDYNEQFF; D gene: NA; clone size: NA; V gene: TRBV6-5; J gene: TRBJ2-1
CDR3 DNA: TGTGCCAGCAGCCTAGAGGGGCTAGCGGGGTTGGAGACCCAGTACTTC; CDR3 protein: CASSLEGLAGLETQYF; D gene: TRBD2; clone size: NA; V gene: TRBV7-2; J gene: TRBJ2-5
CDR3 DNA: TGCGCCAGCAGCTTTTACCCCCGGGGGACTGTCTATGGCTACACCTTC; CDR3 protein: CASSFYPRGTVYGYTF; D gene: NA; clone size: NA; V gene: TRBV5-1; J gene: TRBJ1-2
CDR3 DNA: TGTGCCAGCAGTGAAAGGGGGTACCCGTGGGACAGGGAAACCTACGAGCAGTACTTC; CDR3 protein: CASSERGYPWDRETYEQYF; D gene: TRBD1; clone size: NA; V gene: TRBV2; J gene: TRBJ2-7
CDR3 DNA: TGTGCCAGCGGGGGGAACACCATATATTTT; CDR3 protein: CASGGNTIYF; D gene: NA; clone size: NA; V gene: TRBV9; J gene: TRBJ1-3
CDR3 DNA: TGTGCCACCAGCCTGACAGGGGATTATGAAAAACTGTTTTTT; CDR3 protein: CATSLTGDYEKLFF; D gene: TRBD1; clone size: NA; V gene: TRBV15; J gene: TRBJ1-4
CDR3 DNA: TGTGCCAGCAGCTTGTACCCCCAAACCTACGAGCAGTACTTC; CDR3 protein: CASSLYPQTYEQYF; D gene: NA; clone size: NA; V gene: TRBV5-6; J gene: TRBJ2-7
CDR3 DNA: TGTGCCAGCAGCTTAGATCCGGCCTATCCATCCTCGGTCTACGAGCAGTACTTC; CDR3 protein: CASSLDPAYPSSVYEQYF; D gene: NA; clone size: NA; V gene: TRBV11-2; J gene: TRBJ2-7
CDR3 DNA: TGTGCCAGCAGCCGCCCGGAGGAAAAACTGTTTTTT; CDR3 protein: CASSRPEEKLFF; D gene: NA; clone size: NA; V gene: TRBV14; J gene: TRBJ1-4
CDR3 DNA: TGTGCCAGCAGCGTACACGGGGCCGACGAGCAGTACTTC; CDR3 protein: CASSVHGADEQYF; D gene: NA; clone size: NA; V gene: TRBV9; J gene: TRBJ2-7
CDR3 DNA: TGTGCCAGCAGCCGATCTAGGGGGGACACCTACGAGCAGTACTTC; CDR3 protein: CASSRSRGDTYEQYF; D gene: NA; clone size: NA; V gene: TRBV7-6; J gene: TRBJ2-7
CDR3 DNA: TGCGCCAGCAGCCCGTCAGGTCGGAGTGAAGCTTTCTTT; CDR3 protein: CASSPSGRSEAFF; D gene: NA; clone size: NA; V gene: TRBV4-1; J gene: TRBJ1-1
CDR3 DNA: TGTGCCAGCAGCCCACAGACAGGCCCCAACACTGAAGCTTTCTTT; CDR3 protein: CASSPQTGPNTEAFF; D gene: NA; clone size: NA; V gene: TRBV7-6; J gene: TRBJ1-1
CDR3 DNA: TGTGCCAGCAGCCGAATAGGGCCTAGCGGGATTGGCACAGATACGCAGTATTTT; CDR3 protein: CASSRIGPSGIGTDTQYF; D gene: TRBD2; clone size: NA; V gene: TRBV14; J gene: TRBJ2-3
CDR3 DNA: TGTGCCAGCTCACCAGACTCTAGCTACGAGCAGTACTTC; CDR3 protein: CASSPDSSYEQYF; D gene: NA; clone size: NA; V gene: TRBV18; J gene: TRBJ2-7
CDR3 DNA: TGTGCCAGCAGTTTGGTAGCGGGGGCCAGCACAGATACGCAGTATTTT; CDR3 protein: CASSLVAGASTDTQYF; D gene: TRBD2; clone size: NA; V gene: TRBV27; J gene: TRBJ2-3
CDR3 DNA: TGTGCCAGCAGCTCGGTCCAGGGGCTTAATTCACCCCTCCACTTT; CDR3 protein: CASSSVQGLNSPLHF; D gene: NA; clone size: once; V gene: TRBV27; J gene: TRBJ1-6
CDR3 DNA: TGTGCCAGCAGCCAAGATCCCGATCCAAGGACTAGCGGGTCCTGGACCCAGTACTTC; CDR3 protein: CASSQDPDPRTSGSWTQYF; D gene: TRBD2; clone size: NA; V gene: TRBV14; J gene: TRBJ2-5
CDR3 DNA: TGTGCCAGCAGCTCGGAGAGAGGTACCGGGGAGCTGTTTTTT; CDR3 protein: CASSSERGTGELFF; D gene: NA; clone size: NA; V gene: TRBV7-6; J gene: TRBJ2-2
CDR3 DNA: TGTGCCAGCAGCCAGGCTACCCAAGAGACCCAGTACTTC; CDR3 protein: CASSQATQETQYF; D gene: NA; clone size: NA; V gene: TRBV9; J gene: TRBJ2-5
CDR3 DNA: TGTGCCAGCAGCTTTGGGGCGGGAGAAGAGACCCAGTACTTC; CDR3 protein: CASSFGAGEETQYF; D gene: TRBD2; clone size: NA; V gene: TRBV7-9; J gene: TRBJ2-5
CDR3 DNA: TGTGCCAGCAGTTCAGGGGCCTCCACCTACGAGCAGTACTTC; CDR3 protein: CASSSGASTYEQYF; D gene: NA; clone size: NA; V gene: TRBV5-6; J gene: TRBJ2-7
CDR3 DNA: TGTGCCAGCAGTTTATCGGCGGGAGGGTACGAGCAGTACTTC; CDR3 protein: CASSLSAGGYEQYF; D gene: TRBD2; clone size: NA; V gene: TRBV27; J gene: TRBJ2-7
CDR3 DNA: TGTGCCAGCAGCTTCTATGCCCACTCCTACGAGCAGTACTTC; CDR3 protein: CASSFYAHSYEQYF; D gene: NA; clone size: NA; V gene: TRBV5-6; J gene: TRBJ2-7
CDR3 DNA: TGTGCCAGCAGCTTACCGCAGATGTACGAGCAGTACTTC; CDR3 protein: CASSLPQMYEQYF; D gene: NA; clone size: NA; V gene: TRBV7-9; J gene: TRBJ2-7
CDR3 DNA: TGTGCCAGCAAAACCTCTGGAAACACCATATATTTT; CDR3 protein: CASKTSGNTIYF; D gene: NA; clone size: few; V gene: TRBV28; J gene: TRBJ1-3
CDR3 DNA: TGTGCCAGCAGTGCCAGGGAGGCACGTGAAGCTTTCTTT; CDR3 protein: CASSAREAREAFF; D gene: NA; clone size: once; V gene: TRBV9; J gene: TRBJ1-1
CDR3 DNA: TGTGCCAGCAGCCTAGGGACAGCTTATGGCTACACCTTC; CDR3 protein: CASSLGTAYGYTF; D gene: TRBD1; clone size: NA; V gene: TRBV13; J gene: TRBJ1-2
CDR3 DNA: TGTGCCAGTAGTATAGATGCACAGGGGAGTTACGAGCAGTACTTC; CDR3 protein: CASSIDAQGSYEQYF; D gene: TRBD1; clone size: NA; V gene: TRBV19; J gene: TRBJ2-7